These 3 T cell receptor beta chains share one sample of origin, sequenced in a study of T cell responses to AZD1222 COVID-19 vaccine. Sequencing used immunoSEQ multiplex PCR; TCRdb keeps in-frame clones, though not all of them. The sample consists of 90,000 or so clones, more than 70% of them appearing once. The material was peripheral blood, obtained on day 0 of AZD1222 vaccination. Receptors originate from an adult in good health.

The chain couples TRBV18 to TRBJ2-7; D uncertain. The CDR3 covers 13 residues. Deletions cut 2 bases from V and 2 bases from J, with 7 bases between. Germline CDR1 KGHSH, CDR2 LQKENI. CDR3 residues: CASSPGNPYEQYF. The CDR3 DNA follows: TGTGCCAGCTCACCAGGGAACCCCTACGAGCAGTACTTC.

This clone was seen once. This chain links TRBV5-4 with TRBJ1-2, with D perhaps matching TRBD1 (6 bases). The V end was cut by 4 bases, the J end by 4 bases, with 14 bases between. Germline values: CDR1 SGHNT, CDR2 YYREEE (reference sequence). This CDR3 is 14 amino acids long. CDR3 loop: CASSPDSNTYGYTF. The CDR3, as DNA: TGTGCCAGCAGCCCGGACAGCAATACCTATGGCTACACCTTC.

The count of this clone is one. The chain uses TRBV3-1 (or the pseudogene TRBV3-2) and TRBJ2-1; weak D call: TRBD1 (6 bases). The CDR3 has 15 amino acids. From germline, CDR1 is LGHDT and CDR2 YNNKEL (reference sequence). Between the trimmed V and J ends, which lost 4 bases and 7 bases, there was a span of 17 bases. The CDR3 protein is CASSLEGARGNEQFF. The CDR3 DNA reads as TGTGCCAGCAGCCTTGAGGGAGCAAGGGGGAATGAGCAGTTCTTC.